Listed here is a single T cell receptor beta chain. As yet, its antigen is unknown. Mouse gene names apply. The CDR3 end is not reached by the read, which stops 1 residue before it; the germline J gene fills it in. The repertoire was sequenced with immunoSEQ multiplex PCR; TCRdb's copy has only in-frame clones and lacks some. The sample has approximately 8,000 clones, around 42% seen once. The length of the CDR3 is 16 residues. Germline V gene sequence: CDR1 KGHPV, CDR2 FQNQEV (reference sequence). V lost 3 bases to trimming and J lost 0 bases; unmatched junction nucleotides: 3. The time point is: mouse harvest day 7 after allogeneic transplant. Tail vein injection delivered 10^7 T-cell-depleted bone marrow cells and 10^6 splenic CD5+ T cells. The data originate from a study of tissue T cells after allogeneic stem cell transplantation. Study-level findings and limits: Only a limited share of tissue TCRs appeared in blood or spleen. Sampling depth was limited, and the cohort was small and clinically varied.

The source is a female BALB/c mouse given C57BL/6 T cells with graft-versus-host disease after an allogeneic hematopoietic cell transplant. The genes are TRBV26 and TRBJ1-3; 9 bases align to TRBD1. The specimen was gut tissue. The CDR3 spells CASSLQGAGSGNTLYF. CDR3 DNA (partial): TGTGCCAGCAGTCTACAGGGGGCCGGTTCTGGAAATACGCTCTAT.